This T cell receptor beta chain was obtained from a study of blood T cell repertoires in COVID-19. As for the study in general: Nucleic acid was either cDNA or gDNA, and it came from T cells, B-cell-depleted T cells, or PBMCs.

This clone is labeled as medium-sized. Clones were sequenced by immunoSEQ multiplex PCR, and TCRdb holds only the in-frame ones, with some missing. The sample carries tens of thousands of clones, roughly 85% recorded once. The germline gives CDR1 LNHNV, CDR2 YYDKDF (reference sequence). CDR3 length: 17 residues. J gave up 5 bases and V 1 base, and 8 bases lay outside the gene matches. This chain links TRBV15 with TRBJ2-1, with 10 bases identical to TRBD1. This TCR derives from a human donor in a cohort sampled during active or convalescent COVID-19. Sequencing used peripheral blood. The CDR3 DNA reads as TGTGCCACCAGCAGAGTTTACGGGGACAGGGGTAACAATGAGCAGTTCTTC. It encodes CATSRVYGDRGNNEQFF.